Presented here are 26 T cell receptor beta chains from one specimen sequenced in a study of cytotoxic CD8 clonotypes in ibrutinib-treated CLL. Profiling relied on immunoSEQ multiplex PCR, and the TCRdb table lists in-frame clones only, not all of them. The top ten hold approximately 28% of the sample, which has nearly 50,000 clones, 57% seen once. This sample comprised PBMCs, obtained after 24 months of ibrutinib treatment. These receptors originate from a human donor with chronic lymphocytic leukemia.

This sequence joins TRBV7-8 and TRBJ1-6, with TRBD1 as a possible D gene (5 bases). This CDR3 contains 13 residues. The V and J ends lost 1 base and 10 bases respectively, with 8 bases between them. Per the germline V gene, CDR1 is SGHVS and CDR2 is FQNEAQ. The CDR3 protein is CASSLDRGSPLHF. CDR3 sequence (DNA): TGTGCCAGCAGCTTAGACCGGGGGTCACCCCTCCACTTT. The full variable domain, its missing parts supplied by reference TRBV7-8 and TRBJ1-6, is GAGVSQSPRYKVAKRGQDVALRCDPISGHVSLFWYQQALGQGPEFLTYFQNEAQLDKSGLPSDRFFAERPEGSVSTLKIQRTQQEDSAVYLCASSLDRGSPLHFGNGTRLTVT.

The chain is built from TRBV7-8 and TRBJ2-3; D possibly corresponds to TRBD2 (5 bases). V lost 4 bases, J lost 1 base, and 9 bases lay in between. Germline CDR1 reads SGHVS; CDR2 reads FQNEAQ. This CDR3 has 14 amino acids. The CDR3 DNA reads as TGTGCCAGCAGCTCACGGGATCGCACAGATACGCAGTATTTT. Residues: CASSSRDRTDTQYF.

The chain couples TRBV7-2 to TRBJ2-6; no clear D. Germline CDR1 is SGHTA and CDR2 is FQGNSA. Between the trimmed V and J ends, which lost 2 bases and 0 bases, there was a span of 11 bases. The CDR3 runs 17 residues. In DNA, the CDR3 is TGTGCCAGCAGCTTACGCGGCGGCCCCTCTGGGGCCAACGTCCTGACTTTC. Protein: CASSLRGGPSGANVLTF.

The CDR3 DNA reads TGTGCCAGCAGCTTGGCTCCTAGCGGCGTCCCCTACGAGCAGTACTTC. Translation gives CASSLAPSGVPYEQYF. This chain uses TRBV5-5 with TRBJ2-7, with 7 bases matching TRBD2. Germline V gene lookup returns CDR1 SGHKS and CDR2 YYEKEE (reference sequence). V gave up 0 bases and J gave up 2 bases; unmatched junction bases: 8. The CDR3 runs to 16 residues.

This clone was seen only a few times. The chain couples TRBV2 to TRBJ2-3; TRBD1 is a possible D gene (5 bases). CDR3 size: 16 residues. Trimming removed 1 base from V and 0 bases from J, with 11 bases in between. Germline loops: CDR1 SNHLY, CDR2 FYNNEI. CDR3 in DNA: TGTGCCAGCAGTGAAGATAGGGGCTTAAGCACAGATACGCAGTATTTT. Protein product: CASSEDRGLSTDTQYF.

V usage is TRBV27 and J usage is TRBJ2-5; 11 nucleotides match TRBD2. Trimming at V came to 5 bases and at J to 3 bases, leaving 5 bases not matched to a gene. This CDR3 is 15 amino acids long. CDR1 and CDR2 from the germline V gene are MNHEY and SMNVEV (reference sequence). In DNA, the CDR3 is TGTGCCAGCAGTACAACACTAGCGGGGGAAGAGACCCAGTACTTC. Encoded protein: CASSTTLAGEETQYF.

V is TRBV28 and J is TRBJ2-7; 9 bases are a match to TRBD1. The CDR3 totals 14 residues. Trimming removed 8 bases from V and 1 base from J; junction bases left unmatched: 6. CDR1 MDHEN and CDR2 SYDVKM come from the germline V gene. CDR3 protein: CASHTQGASYEQYF. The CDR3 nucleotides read TGTGCCAGCCACACACAGGGGGCGTCCTACGAGCAGTACTTC.

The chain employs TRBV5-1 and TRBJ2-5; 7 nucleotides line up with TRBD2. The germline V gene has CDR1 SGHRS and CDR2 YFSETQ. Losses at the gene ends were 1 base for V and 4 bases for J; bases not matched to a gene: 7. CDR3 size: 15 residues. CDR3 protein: CASSLMSGVAETQYF. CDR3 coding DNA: TGCGCCAGCAGCTTGATGAGCGGGGTGGCAGAGACCCAGTACTTC.

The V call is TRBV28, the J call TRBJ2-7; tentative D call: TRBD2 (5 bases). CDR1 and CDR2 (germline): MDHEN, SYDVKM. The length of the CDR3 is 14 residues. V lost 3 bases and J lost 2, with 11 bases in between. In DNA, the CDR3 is TGTGCCAGCAGTTTCGGGATACCCCCCTACGAGCAGTACTTC. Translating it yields CASSFGIPPYEQYF.

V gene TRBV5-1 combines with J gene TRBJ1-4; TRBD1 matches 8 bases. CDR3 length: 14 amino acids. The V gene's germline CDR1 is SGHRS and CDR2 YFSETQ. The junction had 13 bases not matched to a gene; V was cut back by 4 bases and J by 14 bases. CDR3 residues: CASSPRTGTLRLFF. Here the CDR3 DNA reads TGCGCCAGCAGCCCGAGGACAGGGACGCTAAGGCTGTTTTTT.

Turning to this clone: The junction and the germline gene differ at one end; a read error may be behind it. The CDR3 loop is CAISQGTGSEAFF. The CDR3 nucleotides read TGTGCCATCAGTCAGGGGACAGGGTCTGAAGCTTTCTTT. The chain combines TRBV6-1 with TRBJ1-1; 9 positions match TRBD1. The CDR3 has 13 residues. Looked up from germline, CDR1 is MNHNS and CDR2 is SASEGT.

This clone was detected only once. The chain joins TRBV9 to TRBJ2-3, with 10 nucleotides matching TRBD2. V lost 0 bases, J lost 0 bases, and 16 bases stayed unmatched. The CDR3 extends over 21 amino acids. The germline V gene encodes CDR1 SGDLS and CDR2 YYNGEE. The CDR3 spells CASSVGAQRGGRPSSTDTQYF. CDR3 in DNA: TGTGCCAGCAGCGTAGGGGCTCAGCGGGGGGGCCGACCATCTAGCACAGATACGCAGTATTTT.

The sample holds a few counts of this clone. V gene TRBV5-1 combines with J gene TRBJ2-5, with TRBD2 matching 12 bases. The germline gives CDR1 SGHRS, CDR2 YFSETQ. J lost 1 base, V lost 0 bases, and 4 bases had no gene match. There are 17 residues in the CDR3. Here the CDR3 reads CASSLGLAGALQETQYF. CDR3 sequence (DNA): TGCGCCAGCAGCTTGGGACTAGCGGGGGCCCTCCAAGAGACCCAGTACTTC.

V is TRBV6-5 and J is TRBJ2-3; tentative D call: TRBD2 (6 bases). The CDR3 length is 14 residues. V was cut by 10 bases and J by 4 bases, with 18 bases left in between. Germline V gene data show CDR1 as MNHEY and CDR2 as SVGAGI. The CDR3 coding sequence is TGTGCCACCCTCCGAGCCCCGGGGGCAGATACGCAGTATTTT. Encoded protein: CATLRAPGADTQYF.

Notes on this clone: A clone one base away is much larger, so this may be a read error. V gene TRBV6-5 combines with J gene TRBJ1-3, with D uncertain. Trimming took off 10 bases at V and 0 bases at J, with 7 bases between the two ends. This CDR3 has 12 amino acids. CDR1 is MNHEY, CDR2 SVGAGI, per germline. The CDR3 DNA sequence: TGTGCCACCGTGAGCTCTGGAAACACCATATATTTT. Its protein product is CATVSSGNTIYF.

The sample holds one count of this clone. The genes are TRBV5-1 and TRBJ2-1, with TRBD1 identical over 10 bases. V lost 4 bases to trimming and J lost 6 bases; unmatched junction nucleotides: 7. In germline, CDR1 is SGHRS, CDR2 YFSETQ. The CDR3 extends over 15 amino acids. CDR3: CASSTDRGMFNEQFF. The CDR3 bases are TGCGCCAGCAGCACGGACAGGGGGATGTTCAATGAGCAGTTCTTC.

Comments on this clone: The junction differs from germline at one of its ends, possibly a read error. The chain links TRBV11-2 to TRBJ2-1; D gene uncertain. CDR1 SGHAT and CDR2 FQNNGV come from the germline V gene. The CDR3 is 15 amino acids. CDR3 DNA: TGTGCCAGCAGCGTAGATCCAAGCTCCTACAATGAGCAGTTCTTC. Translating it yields CASSVDPSSYNEQFF.

CDR3: CATRGQETQYF. CDR3 nucleotides: TGTGCCACCAGGGGTCAAGAGACCCAGTACTTC. V and J are TRBV6-5 and TRBJ2-5; D may be TRBD1 (6 bases). The CDR3 is 11 residues long. CDR1 MNHEY and CDR2 SVGAGI come from the germline V gene. V was cut by 10 bases and J by 2 bases, with 8 bases left in between.

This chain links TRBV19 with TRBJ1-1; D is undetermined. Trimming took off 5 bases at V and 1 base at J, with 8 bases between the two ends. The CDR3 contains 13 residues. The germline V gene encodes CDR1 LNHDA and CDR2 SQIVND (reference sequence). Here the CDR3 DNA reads TGTGCCAGTAGTGGCGGAACGAACACTGAAGCTTTCTTT. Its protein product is CASSGGTNTEAFF.

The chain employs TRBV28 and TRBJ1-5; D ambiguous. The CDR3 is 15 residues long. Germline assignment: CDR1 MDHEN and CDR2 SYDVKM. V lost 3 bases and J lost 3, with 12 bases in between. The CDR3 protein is CASSFLGTPNQPQHF. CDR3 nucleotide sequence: TGTGCCAGCAGTTTTCTCGGTACACCCAATCAGCCCCAGCATTTT. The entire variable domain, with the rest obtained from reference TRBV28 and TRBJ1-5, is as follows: DVKVTQSSRYLVKRTGEKVFLECVQDMDHENMFWYRQDPGLGLRLIYFSYDVKMKEKGDIPEGYSVSREKKERFSLILESASTNQTSMYLCASSFLGTPNQPQHFGDGTRLSIL.

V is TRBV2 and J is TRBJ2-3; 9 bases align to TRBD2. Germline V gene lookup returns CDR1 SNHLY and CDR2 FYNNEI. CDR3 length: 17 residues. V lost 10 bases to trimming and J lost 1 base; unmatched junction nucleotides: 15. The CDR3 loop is CATGASSGVSGTDTQYF. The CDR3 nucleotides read TGTGCCACCGGAGCGTCTAGCGGGGTATCGGGCACAGATACGCAGTATTTT.

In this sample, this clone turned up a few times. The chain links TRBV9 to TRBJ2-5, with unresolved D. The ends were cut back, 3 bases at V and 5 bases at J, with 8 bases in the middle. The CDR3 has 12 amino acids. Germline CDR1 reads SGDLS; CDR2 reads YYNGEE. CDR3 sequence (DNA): TGTGCCAGCAGCGCTCATGGGGAGACCCAGTACTTC. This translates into CASSAHGETQYF.

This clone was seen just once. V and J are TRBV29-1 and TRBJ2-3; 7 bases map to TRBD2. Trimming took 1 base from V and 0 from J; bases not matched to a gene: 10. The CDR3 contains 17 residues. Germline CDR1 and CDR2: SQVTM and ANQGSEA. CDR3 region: CSVEGERGQTSTDTQYF. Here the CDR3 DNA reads TGCAGCGTTGAAGGAGAGCGGGGCCAAACTAGCACAGATACGCAGTATTTT.

This CDR3 reads CASTPGTGPELFF. CDR3 nucleotide sequence: TGTGCCAGCACCCCCGGGACTGGCCCCGAGCTGTTTTTT. The J gene is TRBJ2-2, the V gene TRBV5-6; D possibly corresponds to TRBD2 (6 bases). This CDR3 is built from 13 residues. Germline V gives CDR1 SGHDT, CDR2 YYEEEE. V was cut by 6 bases and J by 11 bases, with 17 bases left in between.

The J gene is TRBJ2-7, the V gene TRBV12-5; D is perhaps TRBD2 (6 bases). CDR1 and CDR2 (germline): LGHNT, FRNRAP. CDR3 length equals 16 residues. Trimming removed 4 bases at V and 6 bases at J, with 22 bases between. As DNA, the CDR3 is TGTGCTAGTGGTTCTCAACCCGGGACTTTGGTCTCCGAGCAGTACTTC. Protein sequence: CASGSQPGTLVSEQYF.

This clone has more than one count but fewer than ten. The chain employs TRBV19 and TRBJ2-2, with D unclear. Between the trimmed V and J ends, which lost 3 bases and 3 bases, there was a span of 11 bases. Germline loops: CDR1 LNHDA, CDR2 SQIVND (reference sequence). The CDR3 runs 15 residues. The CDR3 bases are TGTGCCAGTAGTATTAGGACCAGTTACACCGGGGAGCTGTTTTTT. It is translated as CASSIRTSYTGELFF.